These 15 T cell receptor beta chains were sequenced from one sample in a study of naive and memory T cell subsets. Study results and caveats: Possibly reflecting memory cells re-expressing CD45RA, a few larger clonotypes occurred in naive repertoires, especially CD8.

The beta constant-region primer was an equimolar mix of two oligonucleotides covering TRBC1 and TRBC2. Nested alpha and beta constant-region primers with the SP2 primer drove four PCR rounds on ligated cDNA. TCRdb passed the UMI-ligation and nested PCR reads through MiXCR, listing each CDR3 protein once. This table holds roughly 100,000 distinct CDR3 sequences, about 11% found once. These receptors lack a known antigen. Specimen: naive CD4+ T cells from blood. The receptors shown here come from a human donor in good health.

The genes are TRBV4-3 and TRBJ1-4; D is unresolved. The germline V gene has CDR1 LGHNA and CDR2 YSLEER. The CDR3 is 16 amino acids. V lost 4 bases and J lost 0, with 12 bases in between. The CDR3 bases are TGCGCCAGCAGCCTCGACTACGGTGCAACTAATGAAAAACTGTTTTTT. Translating it yields CASSLDYGATNEKLFF.

The V gene is TRBV29-1, the J gene TRBJ1-1; no definite D call. The CDR3 is 11 residues long. Germline-derived CDR1 and CDR2 are SQVTM and ANQGSEA. V lost 6 bases to trimming and J lost 7 bases, with 12 bases between them. CDR3 coding DNA: TGCAGCGTGCAACCTCCTAGTGAAGCTTTCTTT. This translates into CSVQPPSEAFF.

This clonotype was seen many times. The J gene is TRBJ1-5, the V gene TRBV19, with D possibly TRBD1 on 6 matching bases. CDR3 length: 13 amino acids. Looked up from germline, CDR1 is LNHDA and CDR2 is SQIVND (reference sequence). V was trimmed by 10 bases and J by 0 bases, leaving 10 bases between them. The CDR3 loop is CATGQYSNQPQHF. The CDR3 nucleotides read TGTGCCACCGGACAGTATAGCAATCAGCCCCAGCATTTT.

This clonotype was picked up many times. The chain joins TRBV7-2 to TRBJ2-7; D not certain. The CDR3 loop spans 12 amino acids. Looked up from germline, CDR1 is SGHTA and CDR2 is FQGNSA. The V and J ends lost 3 bases and 4 bases respectively, with 7 bases between them. The CDR3 sequence: CASSFDAYEQYF. CDR3 DNA sequence: TGTGCCAGCAGCTTTGACGCATACGAGCAGTACTTC.

In its sample, this clonotype was seen a few times. The chain has TRBV29-1 and TRBJ2-1; 7 positions match TRBD1. Per the germline V gene, CDR1 is SQVTM and CDR2 is ANQGSEA. J was trimmed by 5 bases and V by 3 bases; bases with no gene match: 10. The CDR3 runs to 15 residues. The CDR3 sequence: CSVDPGTAYNNEQFF. DNA of the CDR3: TGCAGCGTTGACCCCGGGACAGCATATAACAATGAGCAGTTCTTC.

The chain combines TRBV12-3 or TRBV12-4 with TRBJ2-3; 7 bases align to TRBD2. CDR3 length: 14 residues. V lost 10 bases and J lost 2; bases outside the gene matches: 9. The CDR3 region is CATGGRDYTDTQYF. In nucleotides, the CDR3 is TGTGCCACGGGTGGCCGGGACTACACAGATACGCAGTATTTT.

This clonotype has only a few counts. This chain joins TRBV20-1 and TRBJ2-2; D tentatively fits TRBD1 or TRBD2 (6 bases each). This CDR3 region has 17 residues. Germline CDR1 is DFQATT and CDR2 is SNEGSKA (reference sequence). V shed 0 bases and J shed 8 bases, with 22 bases lying between them. The CDR3 protein is CSARETRGLRRDGELFF. The CDR3 DNA is TGCAGTGCTAGAGAGACACGGGGGCTTAGACGGGATGGGGAGCTGTTTTTT.

The chain recombines TRBV19 with TRBJ2-3, with D perhaps TRBD1 (5 bases). Germline CDR1 and CDR2: LNHDA and SQIVND (reference sequence). V lost 5 bases and J lost 4, with 7 bases in between. This CDR3 has 12 amino acids. In DNA form, the CDR3 reads TGTGCCAGTAGTGCCAGGGCAGATACGCAGTATTTT. It codes for CASSARADTQYF. The full variable domain, with the rest looked up from reference TRBV19 and TRBJ2-3, is DGGITQSPKYLFRKEGQNVTLSCEQNLNHDAMYWYRQDPGQGLRLIYYSQIVNDFQKGDIAEGYSVSREKKESFPLTVTSAQKNPTAFYLCASSARADTQYFGPGTRLTVL.

This clonotype showed up just a few times. This chain links TRBV12-3 or TRBV12-4 with TRBJ2-7; D gene uncertain. The CDR3 extends over 13 amino acids. V shed 4 bases and J shed 1 base, with 8 bases lying between them. CDR3 sequence (DNA): TGTGCCAGCAGTTCGTACCCGTCCTACGAGCAGTACTTC. Amino acid sequence: CASSSYPSYEQYF.

The genes are TRBV5-1 and TRBJ1-4; D call uncertain. Between the trimmed V and J ends, which lost 0 bases and 0 bases, there was a span of 6 bases. Germline V gene lookup returns CDR1 SGHRS and CDR2 YFSETQ. This CDR3 region has 15 residues. CDR3 sequence reads: CASSLALATNEKLFF. DNA for the CDR3: TGCGCCAGCAGCTTGGCACTTGCAACTAATGAAAAACTGTTTTTT. Full variable domain (outside the CDR3, taken from reference TRBV5-1 and TRBJ1-4): KAGVTQTPRYLIKTRGQQVTLSCSPISGHRSVSWYQQTPGQGLQFLFEYFSETQRNKGNFPGRFSGRQFSNSRSEMNVSTLELGDSALYLCASSLALATNEKLFFGSGTQLSVL.

This rearrangement joins TRBV20-1 to TRBJ1-1; D ambiguous. Germline assignment: CDR1 DFQATT and CDR2 SNEGSKA (reference sequence). This CDR3 is 14 amino acids long. V lost 5 bases to trimming and J lost 1 base, with 14 bases between them. CDR3 in amino acids: CSAFRPGRNTEAFF. The CDR3 DNA follows: TGCAGTGCTTTTCGGCCGGGTCGGAACACTGAAGCTTTCTTT.

A few counts support this clonotype. This chain connects TRBV4-3 to TRBJ2-7; TRBD1 matches 9 bases. Germline assignment: CDR1 LGHNA and CDR2 YSLEER. Germline trimming cut 1 base from V and 6 bases from J; bases unmatched to any gene: 7. CDR3 size: 15 residues. The CDR3 loop is CASSQAGTGRPEQYF. For the CDR3, the DNA is TGCGCCAGCAGCCAAGCCGGGACAGGGCGGCCCGAGCAGTACTTC.

The J gene is TRBJ2-5, the V gene TRBV10-3; D may be TRBD2 (6 bases). The V end was cut by 3 bases, the J end by 12 bases, with 17 bases between. The CDR3 is 13 amino acids. Germline V CDR1 and CDR2: ENHRY, SYGVKD. CDR3 region: CAISEASGGKKYF. The CDR3 bases are TGTGCCATCAGTGAAGCAAGCGGCGGGAAAAAGTACTTC.

This clonotype was found once. The V gene is TRBV28, the J gene TRBJ1-1, with D tentatively TRBD1 (6 bases). Germline V gives CDR1 MDHEN, CDR2 SYDVKM. V lost 2 bases to trimming and J lost 5 bases, with 12 bases between them. This CDR3 contains 14 residues. CDR3 bases: TGTGCCAGCAGTTTACGGTACCAGGGGACTGAAGCTTTCTTT. Amino acid sequence: CASSLRYQGTEAFF.

The rearrangement links TRBV7-2 to TRBJ1-3; no reliable D call. Germline V gene lookup returns CDR1 SGHTA and CDR2 FQGNSA. V lost 5 bases, J lost 0 bases, and 11 bases lay in between. The CDR3 sequence is 15 residues long. CDR3 nucleotides: TGTGCCAGCAGCCCGTACACGACCTCTGGAAACACCATATATTTT. This sequence encodes CASSPYTTSGNTIYF.